These 10 T cell receptor beta chains came from one sample sequenced in a study of blood T cells in healthy people across ages. Through a sample-barcoded 5' primer and a J-beta primer mix, a second PCR was run for roughly 7 to 11 cycles. Via MiXCR, TCRdb re-called the 5' RACE reads, giving one row per CDR3 protein. The table shows roughly 1,500,000 distinct CDR3 sequences, with 30% to 40% occurring only once. Material for sequencing was blood. Receptor source: a woman aged 25 to 39 in good health.

This clonotype was observed at least ten times. This chain uses TRBV12-3 or TRBV12-4 with TRBJ2-7, with D perhaps TRBD1 (6 bases). The ends were cut back, 3 bases at V and 3 bases at J, with 9 bases in the middle. This CDR3 contains 13 residues. The CDR3 reads CASSFGQYYEQYF. The CDR3 nucleotides read TGTGCCAGCAGTTTTGGACAGTACTACGAGCAGTACTTC.

This clonotype was found a few times. J is TRBJ2-7 and V is TRBV6-6; TRBD2 matches at 14 bases. In germline, CDR1 is MNHNY, CDR2 SVGAGI (reference sequence). The CDR3 covers 16 residues. The V segment lost 2 bases and the J segment 6 bases; nucleotides outside the gene matches: 6. CDR3 residues: CASSYGTSGGRGEQYF. The DNA of the CDR3 is TGTGCCAGCAGTTACGGGACTAGCGGGGGAAGAGGCGAGCAGTACTTC.

This clonotype occurred many times. This chain joins TRBV6-1 and TRBJ2-5, with D hard to call. Germline CDR1 MNHNS, CDR2 SASEGT. Trimming pared 6 bases from V and 2 bases from J, leaving 10 bases between. The CDR3 contains 13 residues. In DNA form, the CDR3 reads TGTGCCAGCAGAGTTGGGCATCAAGAGACCCAGTACTTC. Translating it yields CASRVGHQETQYF.

This clonotype was counted between two and nine times. V gene TRBV5-6 combines with J gene TRBJ1-1; D is unresolved. CDR1 and CDR2 from the germline V gene are SGHDT and YYEEEE. CDR3 size: 14 residues. V was shortened by 4 bases and J by 0 bases, with 10 bases between the two germline ends. The CDR3 DNA sequence: TGTGCCAGCAGCGGATCTCTGATGAACACTGAAGCTTTCTTT. As protein: CASSGSLMNTEAFF.

This chain links TRBV24-1 with TRBJ2-7; 8 bases are a match to TRBD2. V gave up 2 bases and J gave up 7 bases; unmatched junction bases: 15. The CDR3 has 17 amino acids. The germline V gene encodes CDR1 KGHDR and CDR2 SFDVKD. As DNA, the CDR3 is TGTGCCACCAGTGATTCCCGGACTAGCCGAAAGAACAATGAGCAGTACTTC. Translated: CATSDSRTSRKNNEQYF.

There are many counts of this clonotype. The chain employs TRBV29-1 and TRBJ2-3; D is possibly TRBD2 (5 bases). Trimming left V 6 bases short and J 1 base short, with 17 bases between. Germline assignment: CDR1 SQVTM and CDR2 ANQGSEA. The CDR3 runs 15 residues. CDR3 amino acids: CSVLQTGMGTDTQYF. As DNA, the CDR3 is TGCAGCGTCCTTCAGACCGGGATGGGCACAGATACGCAGTATTTT.

Of note for this clonotype: A much larger clone differs by one base, so this may be a read error. This rearrangement joins TRBV29-1 to TRBJ2-7, with no clear D. V was cut by 5 bases and J by 0 bases, with 14 bases left in between. CDR3 size: 14 residues. Germline V CDR1 and CDR2: SQVTM, ANQGSEA. The CDR3 spells CSVTIGGSSYEQYF. CDR3 nucleotides: TGCAGCGTTACCATTGGCGGTAGCTCCTACGAGCAGTACTTC.

The V call is TRBV4-1, the J call TRBJ2-7; D possibly uses TRBD1 or TRBD2 (5 bases each). The CDR3 spans 12 residues. The V gene's germline CDR1 is MGHRA and CDR2 YSYEKL. The V end lost 2 bases, the J end lost 12 bases, and 14 bases lay between the germline ends. CDR3 nucleotide sequence: TGCGCCAGCAGCCAAAAAACCGGGACCCCGTACTTC. Protein product: CASSQKTGTPYF.

This clonotype was picked up a small number of times. The chain carries TRBV19 and TRBJ2-1, with TRBD2 matching 12 bases. Germline CDR1 and CDR2: LNHDA and SQIVND (reference sequence). V was clipped by 2 bases and J by 8 bases; unmatched bases: 10. The CDR3 covers 17 residues. CDR3 protein: CASSIQGGLAGSYEQFF. The DNA for the CDR3 is TGTGCCAGTAGTATACAGGGAGGACTAGCGGGATCCTATGAGCAGTTCTTC.

This clonotype has just a few counts. The chain carries TRBV6-1 and TRBJ1-2; D perhaps matches TRBD1 (6 bases). This CDR3 has 13 residues. Germline CDR1 is MNHNS and CDR2 is SASEGT. Trimming removed 9 bases from V and 2 bases from J, with 13 bases in between. Written as DNA, the CDR3 is TGTGCCAGTCAACCGGGACACAACTATGGCTACACCTTC. Amino acid sequence: CASQPGHNYGYTF.